The following is a T cell receptor (beta chain) sequence with its context. Its antigen is still unknown. Vbeta (60) and Jbeta (13) primers were used in the PCR. In the authors' workflow: Later reanalysis found 75 million to 100 million unique TCR beta chains, roughly 10 million of them shared. TCRdb's table, derived via immunoSEQ multiplex PCR, lists solely in-frame clones and lacks some. V and J calls and clone size are those listed in that table; D and trimming were worked out from the DNA. The table records 90,000 to 110,000 clones, approximately 70% of them present only once. These data are taken from a study of cytomegalovirus exposure and HLA in healthy donors. Whole-study context: Among the 398 genotyped donors, about 81% were placed in the Caucasian-associated ancestry cluster. Overall study results and limits: A later analysis reportedly found that, within productive TCRs, an Asian-associated ancestry cluster had fewer N-insertions than the mean observed across the 666 donors.

The CDR3 sequence is 12 residues long. With 5 bases removed from V and 7 bases from J, the gap between germline ends came to 11 bases. Germline V gene sequence: CDR1 SGHAT, CDR2 FQNNGV. The clonotype comes from a woman between 65 and 79 years old in good health and CMV-seropositive. V is TRBV11-2 and J is TRBJ2-5; D call uncertain. Material: PBMCs. The CDR3 spells CASSPNSGTQYF. In DNA form, the CDR3 reads TGTGCCAGCAGCCCAAATAGTGGGACCCAGTACTTC.